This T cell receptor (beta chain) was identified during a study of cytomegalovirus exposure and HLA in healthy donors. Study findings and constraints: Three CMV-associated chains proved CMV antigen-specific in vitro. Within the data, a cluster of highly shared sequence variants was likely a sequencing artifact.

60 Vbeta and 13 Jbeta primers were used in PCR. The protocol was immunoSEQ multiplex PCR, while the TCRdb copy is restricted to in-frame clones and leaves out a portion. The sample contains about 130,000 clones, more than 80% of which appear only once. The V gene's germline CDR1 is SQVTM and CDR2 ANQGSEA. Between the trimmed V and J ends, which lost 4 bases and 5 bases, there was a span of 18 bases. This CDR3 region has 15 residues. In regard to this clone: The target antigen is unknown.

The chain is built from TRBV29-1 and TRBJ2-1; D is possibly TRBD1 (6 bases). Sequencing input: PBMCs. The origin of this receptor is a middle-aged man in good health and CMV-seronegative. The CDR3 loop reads CSVVSWLGANNEQFF. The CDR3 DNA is TGCAGCGTTGTTTCCTGGCTGGGGGCTAACAATGAGCAGTTCTTC.